These T cell receptor beta chains were read from a single sample in a study of beta chain features in type 1 diabetes. The protocol was immunoSEQ multiplex PCR, while the TCRdb copy is restricted to in-frame clones and leaves out a portion. The table shows hundreds of thousands of clones, with 14% occurring only once. The source material was naive CD4+ T cells from blood. These receptors were taken from a man aged 30-40 years with type 1 diabetes. The CDR3 runs from the conserved cysteine through the conserved F or W. The order of the fields is J gene, clone size, CDR3 length, D gene, V gene, CDR3 protein, CDR3 DNA. D genes are given only for firm matches. Rows give clone size only sometimes, using once, few, many, or a class for an expanded clone.

>TRBJ2-1|few|13|TRBD1|TRBV18
CASSRQGGNEQFF
TGTGCCAGCTCCCGACAGGGGGGAAATGAGCAGTTCTTC
>TRBJ2-1|NA|18|TRBD2|TRBV29-1
CSVKGLAGKASSYNEQFF
TGCAGCGTCAAGGGACTAGCGGGAAAAGCGAGCTCCTACAATGAGCAGTTCTTC
>TRBJ1-1|NA|13|NA|TRBV29-1
CSVDGGGHTEAFF
TGCAGCGTTGACGGCGGGGGCCACACTGAAGCTTTCTTT
>TRBJ2-1|NA|15|TRBD1|TRBV25-1
CASRGTGGSYNEQFF
TGTGCCAGCAGGGGGACAGGGGGATCCTACAATGAGCAGTTCTTC
>TRBJ1-1|few|15|NA|TRBV14
CASSPRSGANTEAFF
TGTGCCAGCAGCCCCAGATCAGGGGCAAACACTGAAGCTTTCTTT
>TRBJ2-3|NA|15|NA|TRBV9
CASSVVGAWTDTQYF
TGTGCCAGCAGCGTAGTTGGGGCATGGACAGATACGCAGTATTTT
>TRBJ1-1|NA|14|TRBD1|TRBV5-1
CASSIAGTGGEAFF
TGCGCCAGCAGTATTGCTGGGACAGGGGGCGAAGCTTTCTTT
>TRBJ2-7|few|15|NA|TRBV7-9
CASSPRGESSYEQYF
TGTGCCAGCAGCCCCCGCGGGGAGAGCTCCTACGAGCAGTACTTC
>TRBJ2-7|few|15|TRBD2|TRBV7-2
CASSTRLAGTYEQYF
TGTGCCAGCAGCACCCGACTAGCGGGGACCTACGAGCAGTACTTC
>TRBJ1-2|NA|14|NA|TRBV2
CASSESTEIYGYTF
TGTGCCAGCAGTGAATCGACGGAGATCTATGGCTACACCTTC
>TRBJ1-5|NA|13|NA|TRBV2
CASSENGDQPQHF
TGTGCCAGCAGTGAAAACGGAGATCAGCCCCAGCATTTT
>TRBJ2-5|few|13|TRBD2|TRBV10-3
CATQREGRETQYF
TGTGCCACCCAGCGGGAGGGACGGGAGACCCAGTACTTC